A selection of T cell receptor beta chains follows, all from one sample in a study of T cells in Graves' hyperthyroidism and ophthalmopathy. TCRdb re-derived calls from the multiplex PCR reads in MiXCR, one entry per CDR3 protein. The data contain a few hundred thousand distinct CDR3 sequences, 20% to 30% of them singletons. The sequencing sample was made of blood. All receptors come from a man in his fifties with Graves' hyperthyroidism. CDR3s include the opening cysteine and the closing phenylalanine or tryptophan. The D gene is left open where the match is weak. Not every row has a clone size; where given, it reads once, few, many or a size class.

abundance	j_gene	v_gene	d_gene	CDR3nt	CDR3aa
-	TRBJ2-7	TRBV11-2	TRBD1	TGTGCCAGCAGCTTAGCCGGATCCGGGACAGGAGGATACGAGCAGTACTTC	CASSLAGSGTGGYEQYF
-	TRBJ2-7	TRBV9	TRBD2	TGTGCCAGCAGCGCGTCCCCAATAGCGGGAGGGACCCTAATGGAGCAGTACTTC	CASSASPIAGGTLMEQYF
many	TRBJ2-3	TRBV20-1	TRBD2	TGCAGTGCTGACCTAGCGGGAGGGCCTGCGGATACGCAGTATTTT	CSADLAGGPADTQYF
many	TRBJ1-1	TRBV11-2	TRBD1	TGTGCCAGCAGGAGACAGGGAATCGCTGAAGCTTTCTTT	CASRRQGIAEAFF
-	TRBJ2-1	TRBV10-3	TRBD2	TGTGCCATCAGTGAGTCGACTAGCGGGAGGAATGAGCAGTTCTTC	CAISESTSGRNEQFF
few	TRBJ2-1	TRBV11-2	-	TGTGCCAGCAGCTCCGGGACAATCATCCAACGCTCCTACAATGAGCAGTTCTTC	CASSSGTIIQRSYNEQFF
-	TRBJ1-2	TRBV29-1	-	TGCAGCGTTGGGTCTCCAGGGGACTATGGCTACACCTTC	CSVGSPGDYGYTF
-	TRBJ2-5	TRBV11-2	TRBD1	TGTGCCAGCGGCCTCGTTCTACAGGGGTCTTCTGTGACCCAGTACTTC	CASGLVLQGSSVTQYF
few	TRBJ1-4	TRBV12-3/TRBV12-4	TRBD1	TGTGCCAGCAGTCCCCGGGACAGTGCAACTAATGAAAAACTGTTTTTT	CASSPRDSATNEKLFF
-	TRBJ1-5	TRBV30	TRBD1	TGTGCCTGGAGTGAAGGACAGGCTAGCAATCAGCCCCAGCATTTT	CAWSEGQASNQPQHF
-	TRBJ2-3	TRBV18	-	TGTGCCAGCTCACCACCCGGGGCAGATACGCAGTATTTT	CASSPPGADTQYF
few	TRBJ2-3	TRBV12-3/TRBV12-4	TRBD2	TGTGCCAGCAGCTCTTACGGAGGGGAGGGCCGTCGAGATACGCAGTATTTT	CASSSYGGEGRRDTQYF
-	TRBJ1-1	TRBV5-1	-	TGCGCCAGCAGCTTGGCGGAGGGAAGAGCTTTCTTT	CASSLAEGRAFF
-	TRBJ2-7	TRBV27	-	TGTGCCAGCAGCCCGGGGGCGGTTCCCTACGAGCAGTACTTC	CASSPGAVPYEQYF
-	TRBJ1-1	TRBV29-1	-	TGCAGCGTGACCTTACAGGGTGGAAACACTGAAGCTTTCTTT	CSVTLQGGNTEAFF
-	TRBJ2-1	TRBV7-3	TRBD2	TGTGCCAGCAGGGCCCGGACTAGCGGTGGGGGTGAGCAGTTCTTC	CASRARTSGGGEQFF
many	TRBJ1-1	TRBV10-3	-	TGTGCCATCAGTTCAGGCCGGGGTGAAGCTTTCTTT	CAISSGRGEAFF
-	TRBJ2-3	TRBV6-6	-	TGTGCCAGCAGTTACTCGGGGGTCCCCGATACGCAGTATTTT	CASSYSGVPDTQYF
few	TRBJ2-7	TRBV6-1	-	TGTGCCAGCAGTGAAGCGCCGGGACACCACTACGAGCAGTACTTC	CASSEAPGHHYEQYF
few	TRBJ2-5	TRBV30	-	TGTGCCCTGGACTTACAAGAGACCCAGTACTTC	CALDLQETQYF
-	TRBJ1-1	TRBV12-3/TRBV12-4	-	TGTGCCGGCAGTTGGGGGGGTGACACTGAAGCTTTCTTT	CAGSWGGDTEAFF
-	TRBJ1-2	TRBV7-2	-	TGTGCCAGCAGCCGAGGAGGCAGGGCTTATGGCTACACCTTC	CASSRGGRAYGYTF
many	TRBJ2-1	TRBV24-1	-	TGTGCCACCAGTGATTTGAGGGGCAATGAGCAGTTCTTC	CATSDLRGNEQFF
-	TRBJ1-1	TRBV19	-	TGTGCCAGTAGATATCAAAGGGGCACTGAAGCTTTCTTT	CASRYQRGTEAFF
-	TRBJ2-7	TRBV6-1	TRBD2	TGTGCCAGCAGTGAAATGGGGAGGGGTACCTACGAGCAGTACTTC	CASSEMGRGTYEQYF
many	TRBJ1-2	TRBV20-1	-	TGCAGTGCTAGCTTAAGGCACTATGGCTACACCTTC	CSASLRHYGYTF
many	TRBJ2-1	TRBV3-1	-	TGTGCCAGCAGCCAAACAGGTTTTTCCCCCTACAATGAGCAGTTCTTC	CASSQTGFSPYNEQFF
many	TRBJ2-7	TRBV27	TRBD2	TGTGCCAGCAGTTTAGGCCCTACTAGCGGGAGAAGTAAGAGCTACGAGCAGTACTTC	CASSLGPTSGRSKSYEQYF
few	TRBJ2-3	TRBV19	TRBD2	TGTGCCAGTAGTATAGGGACTAGCGGGACAGATACGCAGTATTTT	CASSIGTSGTDTQYF
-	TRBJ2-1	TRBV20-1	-	TGCAGTGCTAGAGATCTAGCGTCAACAGTTCGGTACAATGAGCAGTTCTTC	CSARDLASTVRYNEQFF
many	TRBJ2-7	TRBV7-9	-	TGTGCCAGCAGCCCGTACACGGGTGTCTCCTACGAGCAGTACTTC	CASSPYTGVSYEQYF
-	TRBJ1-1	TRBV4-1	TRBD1	TGCGCCAGCAGCCGCGGACAGGGGGCGAACACTGAAGCTTTCTTT	CASSRGQGANTEAFF
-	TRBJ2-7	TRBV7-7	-	TGTGCCAGCAGCTTAAGACGGAACTACGAGCAGTACTTC	CASSLRRNYEQYF
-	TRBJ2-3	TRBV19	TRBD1	TGTGCCAGCCGAAACAGGGGCGAAGATACGCAGTATTTT	CASRNRGEDTQYF
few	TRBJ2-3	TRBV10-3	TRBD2	TGTGCCACCAGGGACAGCGGGAGGGCCGCAGATACGCAGTATTTT	CATRDSGRAADTQYF
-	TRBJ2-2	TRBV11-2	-	TGTGCCAGCAGCACTGCCACATTTGGCGGGGAGCTGTTTTTT	CASSTATFGGELFF
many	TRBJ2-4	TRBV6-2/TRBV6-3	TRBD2	TGTGCCAGCAGTTCGGGACTAGCGGAACTAGCCAAAAACATTCAGTACTTC	CASSSGLAELAKNIQYF
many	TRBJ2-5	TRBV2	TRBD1	TGTGCCAGCACGCAGGGGACAGGGCGAGAAGAGACCCAGTACTTC	CASTQGTGREETQYF
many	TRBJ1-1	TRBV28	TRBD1	TGTGCCAGTGCACAGGGGAGCACTGAAGCTTTCTTT	CASAQGSTEAFF
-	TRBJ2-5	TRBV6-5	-	TGTGCCAGCAGGTACGGGCTGGTAGCGCTGCAGACCCAGTACTTC	CASRYGLVALQTQYF
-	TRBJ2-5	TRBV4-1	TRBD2	TGCGCCAGCAGCCAACTTAGGACTAGCGGAGAGACCCAGTACTTC	CASSQLRTSGETQYF
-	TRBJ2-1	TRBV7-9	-	TGTGCCAGCAGCTCCGGCGGAGTGTACAATGAGCAGTTCTTC	CASSSGGVYNEQFF
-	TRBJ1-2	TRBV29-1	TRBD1	TGCAGCGTAGGACAGGGGGGGTACTATGGCTACACCTTC	CSVGQGGYYGYTF
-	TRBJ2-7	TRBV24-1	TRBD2	TGTGCCACCAGTGATTCTGGGACTAGCGGGTACGAGCAGTACTTC	CATSDSGTSGYEQYF
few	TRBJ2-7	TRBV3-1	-	TGTGCCAGCAGCCAAGGAATCGAGCAGTACTTC	CASSQGIEQYF
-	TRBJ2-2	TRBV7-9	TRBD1	TGTGCCAGCACCGACAGGGCGAGGACCGGGGAGCTGTTTTTT	CASTDRARTGELFF
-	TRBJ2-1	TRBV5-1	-	TGCGCCAGCAGCTTGAGTCAGGGGCGCAATGAGCAGTTCTTC	CASSLSQGRNEQFF
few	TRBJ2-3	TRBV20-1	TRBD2	TGCAGTGCTAGGACCACTAGCGGGAATGGAGATACGCAGTATTTT	CSARTTSGNGDTQYF
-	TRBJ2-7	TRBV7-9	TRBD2	TGTGCCAGCAGCCCTACCGGGTTGACTAGCGGGCTTGAGCAGTACTTC	CASSPTGLTSGLEQYF
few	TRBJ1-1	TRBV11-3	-	TGTGCCAGCAGCTCAAGTCAGACAGCTATGAACACTGAAGCTTTCTTT	CASSSSQTAMNTEAFF
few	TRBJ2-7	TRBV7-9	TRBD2	TGTGCCAGCAGCATTAGCGGGTCGGGAAGCGAGCAGTACTTC	CASSISGSGSEQYF
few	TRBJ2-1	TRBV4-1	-	TGCGCCAGCAGCCAAGGGTGGGTAAGCAATGAGCAGTTCTTC	CASSQGWVSNEQFF